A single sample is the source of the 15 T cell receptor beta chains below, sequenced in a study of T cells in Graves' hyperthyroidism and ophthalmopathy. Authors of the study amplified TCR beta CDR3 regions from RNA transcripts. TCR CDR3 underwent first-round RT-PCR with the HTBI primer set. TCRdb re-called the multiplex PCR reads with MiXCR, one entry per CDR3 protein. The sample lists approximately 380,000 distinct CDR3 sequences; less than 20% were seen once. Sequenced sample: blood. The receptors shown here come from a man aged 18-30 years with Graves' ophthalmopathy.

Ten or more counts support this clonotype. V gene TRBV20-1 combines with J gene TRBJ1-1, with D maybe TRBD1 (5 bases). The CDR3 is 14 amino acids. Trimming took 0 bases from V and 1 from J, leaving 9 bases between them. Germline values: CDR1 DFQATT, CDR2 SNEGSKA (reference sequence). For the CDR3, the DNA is TGCAGTGCTAGAGATCACGGGGGGAACACTGAAGCTTTCTTT. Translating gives CSARDHGGNTEAFF.

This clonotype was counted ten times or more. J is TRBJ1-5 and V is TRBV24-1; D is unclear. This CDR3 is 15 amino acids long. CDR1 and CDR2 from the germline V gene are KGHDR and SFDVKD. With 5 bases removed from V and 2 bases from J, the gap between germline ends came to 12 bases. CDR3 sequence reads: CATSGLGGGNQPQHF. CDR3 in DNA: TGTGCCACCAGTGGTTTAGGCGGAGGCAATCAGCCCCAGCATTTT.

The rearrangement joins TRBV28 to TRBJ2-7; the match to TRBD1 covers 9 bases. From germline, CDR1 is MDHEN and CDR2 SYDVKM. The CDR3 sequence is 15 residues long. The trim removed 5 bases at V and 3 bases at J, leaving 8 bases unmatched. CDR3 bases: TGTGCCAGCAGTACATCGGGACAGGGTATCTACGAGCAGTACTTC. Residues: CASSTSGQGIYEQYF.

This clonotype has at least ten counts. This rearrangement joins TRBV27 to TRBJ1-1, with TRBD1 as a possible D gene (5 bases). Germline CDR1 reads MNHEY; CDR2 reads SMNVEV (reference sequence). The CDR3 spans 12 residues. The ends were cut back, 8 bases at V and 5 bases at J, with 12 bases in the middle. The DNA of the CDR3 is TGTGCCAGCGGGACCCAATATACTGAAGCTTTCTTT. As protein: CASGTQYTEAFF.

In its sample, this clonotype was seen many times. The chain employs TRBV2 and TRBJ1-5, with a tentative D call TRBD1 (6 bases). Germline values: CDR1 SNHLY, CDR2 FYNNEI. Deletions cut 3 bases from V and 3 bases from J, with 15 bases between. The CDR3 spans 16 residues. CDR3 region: CASSDPRGYDNQPQHF. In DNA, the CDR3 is TGTGCCAGCAGTGACCCGAGGGGGTATGACAATCAGCCCCAGCATTTT.

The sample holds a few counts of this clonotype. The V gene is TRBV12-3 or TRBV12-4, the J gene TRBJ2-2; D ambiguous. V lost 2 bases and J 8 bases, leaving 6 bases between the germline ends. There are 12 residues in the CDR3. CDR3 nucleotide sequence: TGTGCCAGCAGTTTAAGGATTGGGGAGCTGTTTTTT. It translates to CASSLRIGELFF.

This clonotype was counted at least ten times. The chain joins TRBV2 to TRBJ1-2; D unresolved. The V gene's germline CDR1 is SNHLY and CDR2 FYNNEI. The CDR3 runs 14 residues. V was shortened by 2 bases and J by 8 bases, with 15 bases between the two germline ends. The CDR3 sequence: CASSESILGSGYTF. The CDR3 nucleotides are TGTGCCAGCAGTGAAAGCATCCTAGGGAGCGGCTACACCTTC.

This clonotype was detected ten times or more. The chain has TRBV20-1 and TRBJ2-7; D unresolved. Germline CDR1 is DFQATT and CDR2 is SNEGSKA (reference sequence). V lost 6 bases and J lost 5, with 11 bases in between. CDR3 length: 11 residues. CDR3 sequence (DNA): TGCAGTGCCCGTTCGGGCCACGAGCAGTACTTC. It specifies CSARSGHEQYF.

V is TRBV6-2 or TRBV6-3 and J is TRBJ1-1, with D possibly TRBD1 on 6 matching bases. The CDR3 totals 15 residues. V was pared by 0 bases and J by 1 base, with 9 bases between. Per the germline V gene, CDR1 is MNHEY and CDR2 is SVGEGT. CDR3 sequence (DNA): TGTGCCAGCAGTTACTCTGGGGGCGCGAACACTGAAGCTTTCTTT. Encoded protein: CASSYSGGANTEAFF.

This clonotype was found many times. CDR3 region: CASSVGTVANYGYTF. CDR3 nucleotides: TGTGCCAGCAGCGTGGGGACAGTTGCTAACTATGGCTACACCTTC. The chain combines TRBV9 with TRBJ1-2, with 7 bases that match TRBD1. The CDR3 is 15 amino acids. With 2 bases clipped from V and 0 bases from J, the junction kept 4 bases outside the gene matches. Germline V gene data show CDR1 as SGDLS and CDR2 as YYNGEE.

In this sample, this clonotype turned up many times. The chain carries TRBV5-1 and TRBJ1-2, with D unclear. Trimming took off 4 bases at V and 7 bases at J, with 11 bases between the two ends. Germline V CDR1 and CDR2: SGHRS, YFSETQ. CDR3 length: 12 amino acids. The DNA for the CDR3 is TGCGCCAGCAGCGGCACGGGCGCTGGCTACACCTTC. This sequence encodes CASSGTGAGYTF.

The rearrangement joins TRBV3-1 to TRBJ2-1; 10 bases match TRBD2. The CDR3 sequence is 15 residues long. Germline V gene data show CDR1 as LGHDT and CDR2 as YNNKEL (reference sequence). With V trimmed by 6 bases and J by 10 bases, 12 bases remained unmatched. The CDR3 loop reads CASSLIAGGGTEQFF. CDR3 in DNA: TGTGCCAGCAGTCTTATAGCGGGGGGAGGTACGGAGCAGTTCTTC.

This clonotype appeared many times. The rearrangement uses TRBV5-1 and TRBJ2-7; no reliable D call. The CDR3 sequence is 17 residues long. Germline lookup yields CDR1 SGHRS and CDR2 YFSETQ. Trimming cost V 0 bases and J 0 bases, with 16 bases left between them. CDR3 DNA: TGCGCCAGCAGCTTGGGGACGAAAGGAGTTTCCTCCTACGAGCAGTACTTC. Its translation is CASSLGTKGVSSYEQYF.

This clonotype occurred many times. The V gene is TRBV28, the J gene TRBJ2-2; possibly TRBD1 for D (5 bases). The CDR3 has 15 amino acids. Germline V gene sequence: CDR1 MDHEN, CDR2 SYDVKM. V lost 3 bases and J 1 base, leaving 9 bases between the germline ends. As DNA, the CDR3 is TGTGCCAGCAGTTTCCTCGGACAGAACACCGGGGAGCTGTTTTTT. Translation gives CASSFLGQNTGELFF.

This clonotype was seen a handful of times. The CDR3: CASSYPLGGSLYNSPLHF. DNA for the CDR3: TGTGCCAGCAGTTACCCACTAGGGGGCTCCCTCTATAATTCACCCCTCCACTTT. This sequence joins TRBV6-5 and TRBJ1-6; 7 positions agree with TRBD1. The ends lost 2 bases at V and 3 bases at J; junction bases unmatched: 10. This CDR3 is built from 18 residues. In germline, CDR1 is MNHEY, CDR2 SVGAGI.